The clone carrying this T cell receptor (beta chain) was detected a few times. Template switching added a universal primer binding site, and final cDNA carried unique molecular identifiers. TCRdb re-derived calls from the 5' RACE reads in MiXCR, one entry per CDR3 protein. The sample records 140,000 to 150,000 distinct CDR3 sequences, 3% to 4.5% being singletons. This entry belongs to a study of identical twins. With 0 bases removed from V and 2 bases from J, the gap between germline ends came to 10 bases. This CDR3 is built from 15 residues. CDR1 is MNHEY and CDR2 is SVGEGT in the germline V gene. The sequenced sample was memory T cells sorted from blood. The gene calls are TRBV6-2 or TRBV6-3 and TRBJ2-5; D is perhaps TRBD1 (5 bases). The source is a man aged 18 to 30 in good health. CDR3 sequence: CASSYSRVLQETQYF. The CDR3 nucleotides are TGTGCCAGCAGTTACTCCAGGGTCCTACAAGAGACCCAGTACTTC.